The rows below give T cell receptor beta chains drawn from one sample of a study of T cells in tuberculosis. Generated by immunoSEQ multiplex PCR, the TCRdb table keeps only in-frame clones and is missing some. Of 20,000 to 25,000 clones listed, around 95% were seen once; the top ten hold roughly 9.1%. The sequencing input was PBMCs. Every receptor here comes from a donor aged 5-35 years with latent tuberculosis or without tuberculosis infection. Each CDR3 is given with its conserved first and last residue. A D gene is named only where the DNA matches it firmly.

>TRBV5-1|TRBJ1-4|NA|14
TGCGCCAGCAGCTTGTTCGGAGATAATGAAAAACTGTTTTTT
CASSLFGDNEKLFF
>TRBV5-4|TRBJ1-1|TRBD1|15
TGTGCCAGCAGCGGCTCCGGGACAGGGAACACTGAAGCTTTCTTT
CASSGSGTGNTEAFF
>TRBV12-5|TRBJ1-6|TRBD1|13
TGTGCTAGTGGCGGGACAGGGCGGTCACCCCTCCACTTT
CASGGTGRSPLHF
>TRBV7-3|TRBJ2-2|TRBD2|16
TGTGCCAGCAGCCCCCGACTAGCGGGGGGACCCGGGGAGCTGTTTTTT
CASSPRLAGGPGELFF
>TRBV4-2|TRBJ2-3|NA|13
TGTGCCAGCAGTCCGACCCTTGCGGGCGCGCAGTATTTT
CASSPTLAGAQYF
>TRBV6-1|TRBJ1-1|TRBD1|14
TGTGCCAGCAGTAAACAGGGGGCTGGGGGTGAAGCTTTCTTT
CASSKQGAGGEAFF
>TRBV27|TRBJ2-6|NA|13
TGTGCCAGCAGTCCCACTGGGGCCAACGTCCTGACTTTC
CASSPTGANVLTF
>TRBV30|TRBJ1-2|NA|14
TGTGCCTGGAGCCTCGGGAAGGGTTGGGATGGCTACACCTTC
CAWSLGKGWDGYTF
>TRBV5-1|TRBJ1-1|TRBD1|14
TGCGCCAGCAGCTCCAGGGGACAGGGTTCGAGAGCTTTCTTT
CASSSRGQGSRAFF
>TRBV2|TRBJ1-4|NA|15
TGTGCCAGCAGTGAAGTTGGAGCCCTGGCGGAAAAACTGTTTTTT
CASSEVGALAEKLFF
>TRBV4-1|TRBJ1-1|TRBD1|14
TGCGCCAGCAGCATGGGACAGGGGGTCGCTGAAGCTTTCTTT
CASSMGQGVAEAFF
>TRBV19|TRBJ2-1|NA|15
TGTGCCAGTAGTGCCGACCAGCTGGGGGCCAATGAGCAGTTCTTC
CASSADQLGANEQFF
>TRBV29-1|TRBJ1-1|NA|10
TGCAGCGTTGTTTCCAGCGGAGCTTTCTTT
CSVVSSGAFF
>TRBV4-1|TRBJ1-1|TRBD1|18
TGCGCCAGCAGCCAAGAGGTGGGGACAGGGGGCTTGAACACTGAAGCTTTCTTT
CASSQEVGTGGLNTEAFF
>TRBV15|TRBJ2-7|TRBD2|13
TGTGCCACCCAGCCACGGGGGGCCTACGAGCAGTACTTC
CATQPRGAYEQYF
>TRBV5-1|TRBJ1-1|NA|14
TGCGCCAGCAGCTCATCGGGGGGATTGACTGAAGCTTTCTTT
CASSSSGGLTEAFF
>TRBV19|TRBJ1-5|NA|16
TGTGCCAGTAGTATCAGGGGAGCTTATAGCAATCAGCCCCAGCATTTT
CASSIRGAYSNQPQHF
>TRBV19|TRBJ2-1|TRBD1|17
TGTGCCAGTAGTATTATCGGTAGGGCAGGGGGTAATTTTGAGCAGTTCTTC
CASSIIGRAGGNFEQFF
>TRBV6-1|TRBJ1-5|TRBD1|19
TGTGCCAGCAGTGTTCCCCCAACTGCGGACAGGGCGAGGTATCAGCCCCAGCATTTT
CASSVPPTADRARYQPQHF
>TRBV6-5|TRBJ1-5|NA|14
TGTGCCAGCAGTTACGCAGGGTTCGGTCAGCCCCAGCATTTT
CASSYAGFGQPQHF